This TCR beta chain was captured by sequencing in a study of cytomegalovirus exposure and HLA in healthy donors. Across the whole study: When 350 to 500 donors were genotyped, just over 80% of them were found to fall in the Caucasian-associated ancestry cluster.

The study ran its PCR with 60 Vbeta and 13 Jbeta primers. Data came from immunoSEQ multiplex PCR; TCRdb stores just in-frame clones and leaves some out. The repertoire consists of some 120,000 clones, with over 9.5% occurring once and the leading ten covering 4.6%. Points from the study as a whole: The study flagged around 150 TCR beta chains as cytomegalovirus-associated. High specificity and sensitivity for cytomegalovirus status were reported for the classifier.

The V gene lost 5 bases and the J gene lost 2 bases, with 14 bases spanning the gap. This CDR3 comprises 15 residues. Germline lookup yields CDR1 MNHEY and CDR2 SMNVEV (reference sequence). In the case of this clone: Its antigen is not identified.

The rearrangement uses TRBV27 and TRBJ2-3; the D is unclear. The material sequenced was PBMCs. This TCR came from a woman younger than 30 in good health and CMV-seropositive. The CDR3 region is CASSLSNSYTDTQYF. CDR3 sequence (DNA): TGTGCCAGCAGTCTTTCTAACTCCTACACAGATACGCAGTATTTT.